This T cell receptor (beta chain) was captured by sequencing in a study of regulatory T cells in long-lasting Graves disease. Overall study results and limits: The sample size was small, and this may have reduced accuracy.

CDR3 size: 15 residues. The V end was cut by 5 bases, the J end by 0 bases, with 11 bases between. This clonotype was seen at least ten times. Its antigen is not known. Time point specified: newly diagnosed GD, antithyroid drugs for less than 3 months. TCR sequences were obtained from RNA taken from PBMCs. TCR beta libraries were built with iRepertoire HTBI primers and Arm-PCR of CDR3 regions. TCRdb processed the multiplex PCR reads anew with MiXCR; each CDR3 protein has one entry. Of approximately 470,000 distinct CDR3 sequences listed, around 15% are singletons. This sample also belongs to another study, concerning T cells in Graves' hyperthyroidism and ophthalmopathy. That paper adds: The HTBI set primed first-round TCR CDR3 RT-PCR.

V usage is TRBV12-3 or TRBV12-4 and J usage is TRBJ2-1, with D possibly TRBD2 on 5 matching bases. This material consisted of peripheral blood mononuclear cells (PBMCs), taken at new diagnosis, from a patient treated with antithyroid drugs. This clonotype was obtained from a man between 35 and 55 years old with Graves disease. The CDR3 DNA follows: TGTGCCAGCAGTAACCGGAGGAGCTCCTACAATGAGCAGTTCTTC. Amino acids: CASSNRRSSYNEQFF.